Listed below are T cell receptor beta chains from one sample, sequenced in a study of technical replicates of blood from a handful of donors. The assay was immunoSEQ multiplex PCR, and TCRdb's table has in-frame clones only and misses some. The sample records approximately 80,000 clones, about 98% being singletons. Specimen: T cells isolated from PBMCs. These receptors originate from a human donor in good health. Each CDR3 is given with its conserved first and last residue. The order of the fields is clone size, V gene, J gene, D gene, CDR3 DNA, CDR3 protein. A D gene is named only where the DNA matches it firmly. The size field is filled for only some rows; it gives once, few, many or a size class.

clone_size: NA
v_call: TRBV5-1
j_call: TRBJ1-2
d_call: NA
cdr3_nt: TGCGCCAGCAGCTCTTATTTAAACCCGACAGGTTCTAACTATGGCTACACCTTC
cdr3_aa: CASSSYLNPTGSNYGYTF

clone_size: NA
v_call: TRBV7-9
j_call: TRBJ1-2
d_call: TRBD1
cdr3_nt: TGTGCCAGCAGCCTCGGACAGGGGGCGCATGGCTACACCTTC
cdr3_aa: CASSLGQGAHGYTF

clone_size: NA
v_call: TRBV6-1
j_call: TRBJ2-7
d_call: TRBD2
cdr3_nt: TGTGCCAGCAGTGATGCCGGGGGGGCCTTTGAGCAGTACTTC
cdr3_aa: CASSDAGGAFEQYF

clone_size: NA
v_call: TRBV7-6
j_call: TRBJ2-2
d_call: NA
cdr3_nt: TGTGCCAGCAGCTTAGCCCCCCCCAGGGAGGTAGCCGGGGAGCTGTTTTTT
cdr3_aa: CASSLAPPREVAGELFF

clone_size: NA
v_call: TRBV19
j_call: TRBJ1-5
d_call: NA
cdr3_nt: TGTGCCTCCGACAGCTTTAGCAATCAGCCCCAGCATTTT
cdr3_aa: CASDSFSNQPQHF

clone_size: NA
v_call: TRBV7-9
j_call: TRBJ2-1
d_call: TRBD2
cdr3_nt: TGTGCCAGCAGCCGCCATAGCGGGAGCTGGGGTGAGCAGTTCTTC
cdr3_aa: CASSRHSGSWGEQFF

clone_size: NA
v_call: TRBV7-9
j_call: TRBJ2-7
d_call: NA
cdr3_nt: TGTGCCAGCAGCTCGTCCGGGTCTTACTCCTACGAGCAGTACTTC
cdr3_aa: CASSSSGSYSYEQYF

clone_size: NA
v_call: TRBV28
j_call: TRBJ2-1
d_call: TRBD1
cdr3_nt: TGTGCCAGCAGTTTGACAGGGGGCGCTCCCTTTTACAATGAGCAGTTCTTC
cdr3_aa: CASSLTGGAPFYNEQFF

clone_size: NA
v_call: TRBV10-2
j_call: TRBJ1-2
d_call: TRBD1
cdr3_nt: TGCGCCAGCAGTACTAGAGAAGGACAGGGGGTCGGATATGGCTACACCTTC
cdr3_aa: CASSTREGQGVGYGYTF

clone_size: NA
v_call: TRBV5-1
j_call: TRBJ1-3
d_call: NA
cdr3_nt: TGCGCCAGCAGCTCATTCCCAGCGGGTAATGGAAACACCATATATTTT
cdr3_aa: CASSSFPAGNGNTIYF

clone_size: NA
v_call: TRBV6-5
j_call: TRBJ2-3
d_call: TRBD2
cdr3_nt: TGTGCCAGCAGTCTAACTAGCGGGAGCACAGATACGCAGTATTTT
cdr3_aa: CASSLTSGSTDTQYF

clone_size: NA
v_call: TRBV7-2
j_call: TRBJ2-2
d_call: TRBD2
cdr3_nt: TGTGCCAGCAGCCCATTAACGGGGGGCACCGGGGAGCTGTTTTTT
cdr3_aa: CASSPLTGGTGELFF

clone_size: NA
v_call: TRBV5-1
j_call: TRBJ1-4
d_call: TRBD1
cdr3_nt: TGCGCCAGCAAGCCGGGACAGGCTAATGAAAAACTGTTTTTT
cdr3_aa: CASKPGQANEKLFF

clone_size: NA
v_call: TRBV6-1
j_call: TRBJ2-7
d_call: NA
cdr3_nt: TGTGCCAGCGTTCAGGGTGACCCCTACGAGCAGTACTTC
cdr3_aa: CASVQGDPYEQYF

clone_size: NA
v_call: TRBV7-3
j_call: TRBJ2-3
d_call: TRBD1
cdr3_nt: TGTGCCAGCCGCCGGGGACAGGGTCTCACAGATACGCAGTATTTT
cdr3_aa: CASRRGQGLTDTQYF

clone_size: once
v_call: TRBV7-2
j_call: TRBJ1-2
d_call: TRBD1
cdr3_nt: TGTGCCAGCAGCCCGGACAGGGGCGGGTATGGCTACACCTTC
cdr3_aa: CASSPDRGGYGYTF

clone_size: NA
v_call: TRBV5-6
j_call: TRBJ1-1
d_call: NA
cdr3_nt: TGTGCCAGCAGCCAACCACAGGGGAACACTGAAGCTTTCTTT
cdr3_aa: CASSQPQGNTEAFF

clone_size: NA
v_call: TRBV21-1
j_call: TRBJ1-4
d_call: NA
cdr3_nt: TGTGCCAGCACCAGTCTCCCACGAAATGATTCGCGGGAAAAACTGTTTTTT
cdr3_aa: CASTSLPRNDSREKLFF

clone_size: NA
v_call: TRBV19
j_call: TRBJ2-3
d_call: NA
cdr3_nt: TGTGCCAGTAGTATAGCTCAGGCAGTGGGTACGCAGTATTTT
cdr3_aa: CASSIAQAVGTQYF

clone_size: NA
v_call: TRBV10-3
j_call: TRBJ2-7
d_call: NA
cdr3_nt: TGTGCCATCAGTGACGGGACACAGAACTCCTACGAGCAGTACTTC
cdr3_aa: CAISDGTQNSYEQYF

clone_size: once
v_call: TRBV28
j_call: TRBJ2-5
d_call: TRBD1
cdr3_nt: TGTGCCAGCAGTTTGGGGGCCGGGACAGGGGTCCAAGAGACCCAGTACTTC
cdr3_aa: CASSLGAGTGVQETQYF

clone_size: NA
v_call: TRBV28
j_call: TRBJ1-1
d_call: NA
cdr3_nt: TGTGCCAGCAGTCTCACATCAATCACCGGGACATTCGAAGCTTTCTTT
cdr3_aa: CASSLTSITGTFEAFF

clone_size: NA
v_call: TRBV2
j_call: TRBJ1-1
d_call: NA
cdr3_nt: TGTGCCAGCAGGGAAATTTTGCGGGGAACTGAAGCTTTCTTT
cdr3_aa: CASREILRGTEAFF

clone_size: NA
v_call: TRBV27
j_call: TRBJ2-7
d_call: NA
cdr3_nt: TGTGCCAGCAGTTTATCTACAGAAGTCTACGAGCAGTACTTC
cdr3_aa: CASSLSTEVYEQYF

clone_size: NA
v_call: TRBV2
j_call: TRBJ1-1
d_call: NA
cdr3_nt: TGTGCCAGCAGTGGGACGGGAATAGGTACTGAAGCTTTCTTT
cdr3_aa: CASSGTGIGTEAFF

clone_size: NA
v_call: TRBV6-6
j_call: TRBJ2-3
d_call: NA
cdr3_nt: TGTGCCAGCAGCCGGGACACCACTAGATTCACAGATACGCAGTATTTT
cdr3_aa: CASSRDTTRFTDTQYF

clone_size: NA
v_call: TRBV6-5
j_call: TRBJ2-5
d_call: NA
cdr3_nt: TGTGCCAGTCGAACGCGGGGAGAGACCCAGTACTTC
cdr3_aa: CASRTRGETQYF

clone_size: NA
v_call: TRBV29-1
j_call: TRBJ1-1
d_call: NA
cdr3_nt: TGCAGCGTCTCCGAGGGCAGAAACACTGAAGCTTTCTTT
cdr3_aa: CSVSEGRNTEAFF

clone_size: NA
v_call: TRBV4-2
j_call: TRBJ2-7
d_call: NA
cdr3_nt: TGTGCCAGCAGCCGGAGGGAGGAAGGCTCCTACGAGCAGTACTTC
cdr3_aa: CASSRREEGSYEQYF

clone_size: NA
v_call: TRBV4-1
j_call: TRBJ2-2
d_call: TRBD1
cdr3_nt: TGCGCCAGCAGGGACAGGGTAGCCGGGACCGGGGAGCTGTTTTTT
cdr3_aa: CASRDRVAGTGELFF

clone_size: NA
v_call: TRBV19
j_call: TRBJ1-2
d_call: NA
cdr3_nt: TGTGCCAGTACCTCAACAACCTCCAGCTATGGCTACACCTTC
cdr3_aa: CASTSTTSSYGYTF

clone_size: NA
v_call: TRBV9
j_call: TRBJ2-7
d_call: TRBD1
cdr3_nt: TGTGCCAGCAGCCCCGGACAGGTACCCTACGAGCAGTACTTC
cdr3_aa: CASSPGQVPYEQYF

clone_size: NA
v_call: TRBV7-3
j_call: TRBJ2-7
d_call: NA
cdr3_nt: TGTGCCAGCAGCTTAACATACAGGGACGAGCAGTACTTC
cdr3_aa: CASSLTYRDEQYF

clone_size: NA
v_call: TRBV6-5
j_call: TRBJ2-3
d_call: TRBD2
cdr3_nt: TGTGCCAGCAGTTACCGAGCGGGAGCGACAGATACGCAGTATTTT
cdr3_aa: CASSYRAGATDTQYF

clone_size: NA
v_call: TRBV28
j_call: TRBJ2-1
d_call: TRBD2
cdr3_nt: TGTGCCAGCAGTCCGGGACTAGCGGGCCTCTACAATGAGCAGTTCTTC
cdr3_aa: CASSPGLAGLYNEQFF

clone_size: NA
v_call: TRBV2
j_call: TRBJ2-3
d_call: NA
cdr3_nt: TGTGCCAGCAGTGATCGGGTCTACGGAGGAGGAACAGATACGCAGTATTTT
cdr3_aa: CASSDRVYGGGTDTQYF

clone_size: NA
v_call: TRBV28
j_call: TRBJ2-7
d_call: TRBD1
cdr3_nt: TGTGCCAGCAGACGATGGCTAGGACAGGAGCCGTACGAGCAGTACTTC
cdr3_aa: CASRRWLGQEPYEQYF

clone_size: NA
v_call: TRBV18
j_call: TRBJ1-5
d_call: NA
cdr3_nt: TGTGCCAGCTCACAAACGGGAGATCAGCCCCAGCATTTT
cdr3_aa: CASSQTGDQPQHF

clone_size: NA
v_call: TRBV6-1
j_call: TRBJ1-5
d_call: NA
cdr3_nt: TGTGCCAGCAGTGACCGACCACATCTAGGTTTGGTGCCTCAGCCCCAGCATTTT
cdr3_aa: CASSDRPHLGLVPQPQHF

clone_size: NA
v_call: TRBV19
j_call: TRBJ2-1
d_call: TRBD2
cdr3_nt: TGTGCCAGTAGACCAGCGGGAGCACTCTACAATGAGCAGTTCTTC
cdr3_aa: CASRPAGALYNEQFF

clone_size: NA
v_call: TRBV9
j_call: TRBJ2-7
d_call: NA
cdr3_nt: TGTGCCAGCAGCAGGGGTCCAAGCAATTACGAGCAGTACTTC
cdr3_aa: CASSRGPSNYEQYF